This TCR beta chain was sequenced during a study of T cells after yellow fever vaccination. At the level of the study: Fractions containing few cells were prepared with SMART-Seq v4 Ultra Low Input. Study-level points and caveats: The secondary response was weaker, and its peak arrived faster, on day 5 versus 15. Once the booster was given, most primary-vaccination clones reappeared, at about 97% for CD4 and roughly 86% for CD8.

This clonotype has a count of ten or more. Its antigen is unknown. No conserved phenylalanine or tryptophan ends this CDR3, so it is likely a read error. The limits of the CDR3 on the DNA are not certain, so only TCRdb's listed CDR3 is given. Using its own MiXCR run on the 5' RACE reads, TCRdb lists one record per CDR3 protein. The sample has 250,000 to 300,000 distinct CDR3 sequences; around 4.9% are singletons. Termini included, the CDR3 measures 10 amino acids. The germline V gene encodes CDR1 MDHEN and CDR2 SYDVKM. The sample was CD4+ T cells sorted from PBMCs, taken on the day of the yellow fever booster vaccination. This sequence joins TRBV28 and TRBJ1-3. The origin of this receptor is a man between 18 and 29 years old who received the YFV17D yellow fever vaccine. This chain's CDR3 is CASSSGPDAL.